Here is one T cell receptor beta chain with its context. The target of this receptor is not known. Per-base quality was not reported, and no clone a single base away is much larger than it. The germline V end is reduced by 3 bases and the J end by 8 bases; junction bases left unmatched: 8. The CDR3 runs 15 amino acids, cysteine and phenylalanine included. Only CDR3 DNA remains: 45 bases, in frame from the first base. Per the germline V gene, SGHRS is the CDR1 and YFSETQ is the CDR2. Receptor amplification or capture employed 5' RACE. Instrument on record: Illumina HiSeq 2500. The second PCR ran for roughly 7 to 11 cycles and used a J-beta primer mix along with a sample-barcoded 5' primer. Each TCR beta cDNA molecule received a unique molecular identifier from a template-switch 5' adaptor carrying 12 random nucleotides. Each sample yielded at least 3 million CDR3-containing paired-end reads. First-strand cDNA synthesis was performed from all RNA using the Mint cDNA synthesis kit, with priming by a TRBC-specific oligonucleotide. All cDNA was treated with uracil-DNA glycosylase and then went through a first 18-cycle PCR with the universal primers M1SS and BC2_uni_R. On the authors' methods: For normalization, 1 million high-quality reads, each with a distinct molecular identifier, were randomly selected from each sample. Instead of being binned into consensus sequences, reads that shared molecular identifiers were thrown out. MiTCR, set to a Q25 quality threshold and the strictest error-elimination algorithm, was used for CDR3 identification, clonotype clustering and error correction. Lower-bound total TCR beta diversity was estimated with a nonparametric unseen species model using Euler transformation. The public reads were reprocessed in TCRdb via fastp at Q25 and MiXCR, keeping in-frame beta chains. CDR3 protein sequences are deduplicated, and each keeps its most common genes and DNA. TCRdb, not the original authors, processed these V and J calls. This sample gives about 1,600,000 distinct CDR3 sequences in total; 42% of them show up just once. 7.9% of the sample comes from the top ten.

This specimen comes from a study of blood T cells in healthy people across ages (dated by TCRdb to 2015 to 2017). Background on the whole study: In model experiments, template switching captured roughly one uniquely barcoded TCR beta cDNA molecule for every two T cells. The study measured age-related changes in TCR beta repertoire diversity using deep sequencing normalized with unique cDNA molecular identifiers. Donors were grouped into four age groups: young (average 16 years), middle-aged (39), aged (around 60) and long-lived (around 80). To avoid experimental bias, donors of different ages were distributed randomly across sequencing lanes. The study analyzed two additional independent replicas of 1 million unique cDNA reads from the same blood draw for two donors, one aged 18 to 29 and one aged 80 or older. Here is what the overall study found, with its caveats: A strong correlation was found between observed TCR beta diversity and the percentage of naive T cells measured by flow cytometry. Because the CMV infection status of the donors was unknown, age-related changes in expanded clonotypes may potentially have been confounded. As age increased, observed TCR beta diversity per million T cells dropped in a roughly linear way, and a significant reduction was already evident by age approximately 40. Conclusive comparison of naive and antigen-experienced compartments was prevented by the profiling of bulk unsorted PBMCs. Estimates of total diversity based on one million sequenced T cells were regarded as lower bounds and as underestimates. Compared with the aged group, the long-lived group had more naive CD4+ T cells, fewer expanded clones and increased TCR diversity, suggesting age selection.

Donors were 39 systemically healthy Caucasian individuals from Russia aged roughly 6 to 90 years. Each donor gave around 9 milliliters of peripheral blood, collected into EDTA-treated Vacutainer tubes. Ficoll-Paque density-gradient centrifugation was used to isolate PBMCs, with at least 7 million obtained per sample. Total RNA, at least 5.5 micrograms per sample, was extracted from PBMCs with Trizol reagent. The percentages of naive CD45RAhigh/CD27high T cells were determined by flow cytometry on a PBMC aliquot from every donor. The V gene is TRBV5-1 and the J gene is TRBJ2-1, with 10 bases aligning to TRBD2. This clonotype was sampled from a woman younger than 30 in good health. The material sequenced was blood. The CDR3 protein: CASSSTSGGADEQFF. The DNA sequence reads TGCGCCAGCAGCTCAACGAGCGGGGGGGCCGATGAGCAGTTCTTC.